This TCR beta chain emerged from a study of T-cell reconstitution after alpha-beta-depleted transplantation in children. General study results and limits: Surviving recipient T cells and intrathymic progenitors accounted for some patients' high TCRbeta diversity at day 60. Reports say that about two months after transplant, the alpha-beta T cells came out of several hundred graft clones that had expanded.

The germline V gene has CDR1 MNHEY and CDR2 SMNVEV (reference sequence). This CDR3 contains 16 residues. Trimming left V 1 base short and J 4 bases short, with 14 bases between. This clonotype occurred a few times. Its target is unknown. Unique molecular identifiers were built into the TCRbeta library. One entry per CDR3 protein results from TCRdb running MiXCR on the PCR reads. The sample lists 800,000 to 1,000,000 distinct CDR3 sequences; roughly 29% were seen once. The source material was PBMCs, mostly from graft donor cells, sampled 360 days after TCRalphabeta/CD19-depleted stem cell transplant. The TCR originated in a boy younger than two who had a stem cell transplant for SCID, so the T cells may come from the graft donor. This sequence joins TRBV27 and TRBJ1-5; D might be TRBD1 (6 bases). The CDR3 nucleotides are TGTGCCAGCAGTTTATTCCCAGGGGATCGGAATCAGCCCCAGCATTTT. Residues: CASSLFPGDRNQPQHF.